Presented here are 24 T cell receptor beta chains from one specimen sequenced in a study of radiotherapy plus CTLA-4 blockade in lung cancer. Profiled with immunoSEQ multiplex PCR; TCRdb holds only in-frame clones, not every one. This sample yields about 46,000 clones, of which about 85% are seen a single time; approximately 9% belongs to the top ten. The specimen comprised peripheral blood, sampled from a patient treated with radiotherapy plus ipilimumab. Source of these receptors: a human donor with non-small cell lung cancer who had a complete response to radiotherapy plus ipilimumab.

J is TRBJ1-1 and V is TRBV11-3; D ambiguous. The CDR3 sequence is 13 residues long. Germline V gene sequence: CDR1 SGHNT, CDR2 YENEEA. Trimming cost V 1 base and J 3 bases, with 6 bases left between them. CDR3 sequence (DNA): TGTGCCAGCAGCTTAGGGAGGCACACTGAAGCTTTCTTT. Translation gives CASSLGRHTEAFF.

The DNA of the CDR3 is TGTGCCAGCTCATCGACAGGGAATGAGCAGTTCTTC. This translates into CASSSTGNEQFF. The rearrangement joins TRBV18 to TRBJ2-1; 7 nucleotides align to TRBD1. V shed 5 bases, J shed 7 bases, and the junction held 2 bases outside the gene matches. The CDR3 is 12 residues long. CDR1 and CDR2 from the germline V gene are KGHSH and LQKENI.

This chain uses TRBV10-3 with TRBJ2-3, with D possibly being TRBD2 (5 bases). The V gene lost 3 bases and the J gene lost 0 bases, with 16 bases spanning the gap. CDR1 and CDR2 (germline): ENHRY, SYGVKD. The CDR3 is 17 amino acids. CDR3 amino acids: CAISDFRRDKSTDTQYF. CDR3 sequence (DNA): TGTGCCATCAGTGATTTTAGACGGGATAAGAGCACAGATACGCAGTATTTT.

V gene TRBV18 combines with J gene TRBJ1-4; D unresolved. The CDR3 length is 17 residues. The ends were cut back, 3 bases at V and 0 bases at J, with 14 bases in the middle. The germline V gene has CDR1 KGHSH and CDR2 LQKENI. The chain's CDR3 is CASSPEAGYATNEKLFF. The CDR3 bases are TGTGCCAGCTCACCCGAAGCAGGATATGCAACTAATGAAAAACTGTTTTTT.

The rearrangement joins TRBV5-6 to TRBJ2-5, with D perhaps matching TRBD2 (6 bases). There are 11 residues in the CDR3. Trimming pared 4 bases from V and 7 bases from J, leaving 8 bases between. The germline V gene has CDR1 SGHDT and CDR2 YYEEEE. CDR3 DNA: TGTGCCAGCAGCCTGCGGGGGACCCAGTACTTC. Translated: CASSLRGTQYF.

V is TRBV7-2 and J is TRBJ1-2, with 8 positions matching TRBD1. This CDR3 region has 15 residues. Germline CDR1 reads SGHTA; CDR2 reads FQGNSA. V gave up 1 base and J gave up 2 bases; unmatched junction bases: 3. CDR3 coding DNA: TGTGCCAGCAGCTTAGGACAGGGGTCGAACTATGGCTACACCTTC. Its protein product is CASSLGQGSNYGYTF.

This sequence joins TRBV4-3 and TRBJ1-2, with 10 bases aligning to TRBD1. CDR3 length: 18 residues. The trim removed 1 base at V and 8 bases at J, leaving 16 bases unmatched. Germline V CDR1 and CDR2: LGHNA, YSLEER. The CDR3 coding sequence is TGCGCCAGCAGCCAAGGCAGGACAGGGGGTTCTATAGCGGGGGGCTACACCTTC. As protein: CASSQGRTGGSIAGGYTF.

This clone was recorded only once. The chain has TRBV2 and TRBJ2-2; 11 bases are shared with TRBD2. Germline lookup yields CDR1 SNHLY and CDR2 FYNNEI. The J segment lost 5 bases and the V segment lost 6 bases, leaving 8 bases of the junction unmatched. The CDR3 sequence is 16 residues long. CDR3 residues: CASRATSGSPTGELFF. The CDR3 coding sequence is TGTGCCAGCAGAGCTACTAGCGGGAGCCCTACCGGGGAGCTGTTTTTT.

V gene TRBV6-1 combines with J gene TRBJ1-1; the D gene is possibly TRBD1 (5 bases). The CDR3 consists of 15 residues. V lost 5 bases to trimming and J lost 1 base, with 14 bases between them. Per germline, CDR1 MNHNS and CDR2 SASEGT. The CDR3 bases are TGTGCCAGCAGTTCCAAGTGGGGGGAGAACACTGAAGCTTTCTTT. Amino acid sequence: CASSSKWGENTEAFF.

The chain carries TRBV5-4 and TRBJ1-2, with TRBD1 as a possible D gene (5 bases). Germline values: CDR1 SGHNT, CDR2 YYREEE (reference sequence). CDR3 size: 15 residues. The V end was cut by 0 bases, the J end by 5 bases, with 14 bases between. CDR3 region: CASSLDLGGGYGYTF. The CDR3 DNA is TGTGCCAGCAGCTTGGACCTTGGGGGAGGGTATGGCTACACCTTC.

The rearrangement links TRBV6-1 to TRBJ2-7; tentatively, D is TRBD2 (6 bases). The CDR3 covers 14 residues. Germline V gene lookup returns CDR1 MNHNS and CDR2 SASEGT. V lost 8 bases, J lost 2 bases, and 16 bases lay in between. The chain's CDR3 is CASVRTTFTYEQYF. The CDR3, as DNA: TGTGCCAGCGTCAGGACTACTTTCACCTACGAGCAGTACTTC.

The chain employs TRBV6-1 and TRBJ1-2, with 11 bases matching TRBD1. Trimming at V came to 6 bases and at J to 7 bases, leaving 4 bases not matched to a gene. The CDR3 is made up of 13 amino acids. The germline V gene encodes CDR1 MNHNS and CDR2 SASEGT. In DNA form, the CDR3 reads TGTGCCAGCAGCCCAGGACAGGGGGCTGGCTACACCTTC. Translation gives CASSPGQGAGYTF.

This chain connects TRBV5-1 to TRBJ2-3; the match to TRBD1 covers 9 bases. This CDR3 is built from 15 residues. The ends lost 2 bases at V and 4 bases at J; junction bases unmatched: 5. Per the germline V gene, CDR1 is SGHRS and CDR2 is YFSETQ. The CDR3 is CASSLQGALADTQYF. CDR3 coding DNA: TGCGCCAGCAGCTTACAGGGGGCATTGGCAGATACGCAGTATTTT.

CDR3 in amino acids: CASSLKQKAFF. The DNA of the CDR3 is TGTGCCAGCAGCTTAAAACAGAAAGCTTTCTTT. The chain joins TRBV7-9 to TRBJ1-1, with unresolved D. Trimming took 2 bases from V and 9 from J, leaving 7 bases between them. Germline assignment: CDR1 SEHNR and CDR2 FQNEAQ (reference sequence). This CDR3 spans 11 amino acids. The whole variable domain, filled in from reference TRBV7-9 and TRBJ1-1, reads DTGVSQNPRHKITKRGQNVTFRCDPISEHNRLYWYRQTLGQGPEFLTYFQNEAQLEKSRLLSDRFSAERPKGSFSTLEIQRTEQGDSAMYLCASSLKQKAFFGQGTRLTVV.

The chain recombines TRBV5-1 with TRBJ1-2; tentative D call: TRBD1 (5 bases). This CDR3 has 16 residues. V was pared by 1 base and J by 7 bases, with 20 bases between. Germline assignment: CDR1 SGHRS and CDR2 YFSETQ. In DNA form, the CDR3 reads TGCGCCAGCAGCTTGCTGCCTCTGGCGGGGCAGGGTGGCTACACCTTC. Translation: CASSLLPLAGQGGYTF.

The rearrangement links TRBV7-8 to TRBJ1-2, with 7 bases lining up with TRBD1. The germline V gene has CDR1 SGHVS and CDR2 FQNEAQ. This CDR3 has 18 residues. J lost 6 bases, V lost 7 bases, and 23 bases had no gene match. Written as DNA, the CDR3 is TGTGCCAGCACCCAACGGGGCAGGGGGGCGAGGTCATCAGATGGCTACACCTTC. Translation: CASTQRGRGARSSDGYTF.

The chain carries TRBV6-1 and TRBJ1-5; the match to TRBD1 covers 7 bases. The CDR3 runs 13 residues. Germline V gene sequence: CDR1 MNHNS, CDR2 SASEGT. With 6 bases clipped from V and 5 bases from J, the junction kept 4 bases outside the gene matches. The CDR3 DNA follows: TGTGCCAGCAGCGAAACAGGGGATCAGCCCCAGCATTTT. This translates into CASSETGDQPQHF.

V usage is TRBV27 and J usage is TRBJ1-4; D is undetermined. The length of the CDR3 is 14 residues. Germline values: CDR1 MNHEY, CDR2 SMNVEV (reference sequence). V lost 6 bases and J 0 bases, leaving 8 bases between the germline ends. The CDR3 is CASSPGTTNEKLFF. For the CDR3, the DNA is TGTGCCAGCAGCCCAGGAACAACTAATGAAAAACTGTTTTTT.

V usage is TRBV4-1 and J usage is TRBJ1-2, with unresolved D. The germline V gene has CDR1 MGHRA and CDR2 YSYEKL. Trimming took off 4 bases at V and 6 bases at J, with 21 bases between the two ends. The CDR3 loop spans 16 amino acids. CDR3: CASSRPSFNIGDGYTF. The CDR3 DNA follows: TGCGCCAGCAGCCGCCCGTCGTTTAATATCGGGGATGGCTACACCTTC.

The chain is built from TRBV18 and TRBJ1-1; a weak D match, TRBD1 (6 bases). The CDR3 is made up of 16 amino acids. Germline V gives CDR1 KGHSH, CDR2 LQKENI. Trimming cost V 4 bases and J 3 bases, with 18 bases left between them. CDR3 sequence reads: CASSQDLDSRYTEAFF. The CDR3 DNA follows: TGTGCCAGCTCACAAGACTTGGACAGTAGATACACTGAAGCTTTCTTT.

The genes are TRBV5-4 and TRBJ2-1; 12 bases map to TRBD1. CDR1 and CDR2 from the germline V gene are SGHNT and YYREEE (reference sequence). V was clipped by 0 bases and J by 8 bases; unmatched bases: 3. The CDR3 consists of 15 residues. The DNA for the CDR3 is TGTGCCAGCAGCTTGGGGGACAGGGGGCATGATGAGCAGTTCTTC. This encodes CASSLGDRGHDEQFF.

V and J are TRBV1 and TRBJ2-1; the table's D call TRBD2 went unverified against the DNA. TRBV1 counts as a pseudogene. The CDR3 runs 19 residues. This CDR3 is CTSSQGLAGGPRSYNEQFF. DNA for the CDR3: TGCACCAGCAGCCAAGGATTGGCGGGAGGGCCAAGATCCTACAATGAGCAGTTCTTC.

This chain uses TRBV14 with TRBJ1-6; 10 bases are shared with TRBD1. The V segment lost 4 bases and the J segment 10 bases; nucleotides outside the gene matches: 7. Germline values: CDR1 SGHDN, CDR2 FVKESK. The CDR3 has 15 residues. DNA of the CDR3: TGTGCCAGCAGCCGGTGGGACAGGGGATTCTCACCCCTCCACTTT. Its protein is CASSRWDRGFSPLHF.

The gene calls are TRBV7-9 and TRBJ1-2; D is perhaps TRBD1 (5 bases). The V gene lost 5 bases and the J gene lost 2 bases, with 9 bases spanning the gap. CDR1 SEHNR and CDR2 FQNEAQ come from the germline V gene (reference sequence). The CDR3 extends over 13 amino acids. The CDR3 region has the DNA TGTGCCAGCAGCGCGGGACCCAACTATGGCTACACCTTC. Translation: CASSAGPNYGYTF.